Only a few counts were recorded for the clone carrying this T cell receptor (beta chain). Its target is unknown. This entry belongs to a study of T-cell memory formation after mild COVID-19. Study in general: TCR clusters were mostly donor specific. Study-level findings and limits: Among contracting clones, CD4+ were mainly CM/EM and CD8+ enriched in EMRA. Pre-infection memory harbored some responding clones, suggesting cross-reactive memory joined. CD4/CD8 balance characterized clones contracting day 15 to 85, and CD4+ skew characterized later expanders.

The CDR3 covers 14 residues. CDR1 and CDR2 (germline): ENHRY, SYGVKD. V gave up 3 bases and J gave up 5 bases, with 11 bases separating them. TCRdb redid the calling of the 5' RACE reads with MiXCR, one entry per CDR3 protein. This sample carries approximately 580,000 distinct CDR3 sequences, just over 20% of them seen once, and the ten largest clones take around 12%. This receptor was identified in an adult woman who had mild COVID-19 (a few samples of this study predate the infection). Cell type and time point are not known. The material sequenced was PBMCs or a T cell subset sorted from them (not recorded which). This rearrangement joins TRBV10-3 to TRBJ2-1; D perhaps matches TRBD2 (6 bases). The CDR3 region is CAISETGLHNEQFF. The CDR3 DNA sequence: TGTGCCATCAGTGAAACGGGACTCCACAATGAGCAGTTCTTC.